This T cell receptor (beta chain) appears in the sequencing data of a study of PD-L1 blockade in urothelial cancer. The overall study: Study patients had been treated with 0 to 3 previous chemotherapy regimens.

Details on this clone: The antigen is not known.

V lost 5 bases and J lost 5; bases outside the gene matches: 7. Looked up from germline, CDR1 is PRHDT and CDR2 is FYEKMQ (reference sequence). The CDR3 is 14 residues long. The time point here: peripheral blood 6 weeks after treatment start. A total of 1 to 8 samples per patient were collected pretreatment and on-treatment. Profiling relied on immunoSEQ multiplex PCR, and the TCRdb table lists in-frame clones only, not all of them. The top ten hold more than 9% of the sample, which has about 36,000 clones, around 84% seen once. Study-level points and caveats: At 3 weeks on treatment, tumor-associated clones expanded more with durable benefit. Lower pretreatment blood TCR clonality, under the median, predicted better survival, researchers reported.

The chain couples TRBV13 to TRBJ2-5; 8 positions agree with TRBD1. The receptor's source is a man aged 35 to 55 with urothelial cancer. Sequences were derived from PBMCs, sampled around atezolizumab (anti-PD-L1) treatment. CDR3 region: CASSPRDRWETQYF. CDR3 DNA sequence: TGTGCCAGCAGCCCCCGGGACAGGTGGGAGACCCAGTACTTC.